Described below is a single T cell receptor (beta chain) sequence and its context. Trimming took 8 bases from V and 4 from J, leaving 12 bases between them. Germline V gene sequence: CDR1 MNHEY, CDR2 SVGAGI. This CDR3 is 13 amino acids long. This record comes from a study of blood T cell repertoires in COVID-19. Study summary: Some COVID-19 samples were acute and others convalescent; all came from the United States, Italy and Spain. From T cells, B-cell-depleted T cells, or PBMCs came the material, which was cDNA or gDNA.

Per the original methods: It was from reference gene primer amplification that nucleated cell counts were estimated. This table comes from immunoSEQ multiplex PCR, and its TCRdb copy is limited to in-frame clones, with some not included. V, J and clone size are those of that table, while D and trimming were read from the DNA. The data hold 200,000 to 250,000 clones, with 84% observed a single time. This TCR came from a human donor in a cohort sampled during active COVID-19. The specimen was peripheral blood. The chain uses TRBV6-5 and TRBJ1-3; no clear D. The DNA of the CDR3 is TGTGCCAGCGAGTTTTCGGGGGGAAACACCATATATTTT. Residues: CASEFSGGNTIYF.